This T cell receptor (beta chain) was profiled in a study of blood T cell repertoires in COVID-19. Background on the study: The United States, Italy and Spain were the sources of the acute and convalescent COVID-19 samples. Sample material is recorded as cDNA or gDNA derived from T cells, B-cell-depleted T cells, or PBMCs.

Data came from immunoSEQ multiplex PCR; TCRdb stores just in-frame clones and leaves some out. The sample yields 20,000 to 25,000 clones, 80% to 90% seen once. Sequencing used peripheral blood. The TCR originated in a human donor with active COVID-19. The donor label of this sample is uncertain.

The CDR3 DNA follows: TGTGCCAGCAGCTTATGGGGGGGTCAGCCCCAGCATTTT. Amino acids: CASSLWGGQPQHF. The chain employs TRBV7-3 and TRBJ1-5, with a tentative D call TRBD1 (5 bases). The germline CDR1 and CDR2 sequences are SGHTA and FQGTGA. This CDR3 region has 13 residues. V was cut by 2 bases and J by 6 bases, with 8 bases left in between.